This T cell receptor (beta chain) was documented in a study of blood T cell repertoires in COVID-19. Study background: COVID-19 samples collected from the United States, Italy and Spain covered acute and convalescent phases. T cells, B-cell-depleted T cells, or PBMCs supplied cDNA or gDNA.

The CDR3 contains 13 residues. V was trimmed by 1 base and J by 5 bases, leaving 9 bases between them. A single count supports this clone. In the original analysis: Amplification with reference gene primers provided the estimates of nucleated cell counts. Profiled with immunoSEQ multiplex PCR; TCRdb holds only in-frame clones, not every one. That table furnishes V, J and clone size, whereas the DNA furnished D and trimming. The sample yields around 100,000 clones, approximately 84% seen once. The sequenced material came from peripheral blood. This sequence originates from a human donor in a cohort sampled during active COVID-19. This chain links TRBV12-3 or TRBV12-4 with TRBJ2-7, with D possibly TRBD1 on 5 matching bases. For the CDR3, the DNA is TGTGCCAGCAGTTTAGGGGGCAGGGACGAGCAGTACTTC. This translates into CASSLGGRDEQYF.